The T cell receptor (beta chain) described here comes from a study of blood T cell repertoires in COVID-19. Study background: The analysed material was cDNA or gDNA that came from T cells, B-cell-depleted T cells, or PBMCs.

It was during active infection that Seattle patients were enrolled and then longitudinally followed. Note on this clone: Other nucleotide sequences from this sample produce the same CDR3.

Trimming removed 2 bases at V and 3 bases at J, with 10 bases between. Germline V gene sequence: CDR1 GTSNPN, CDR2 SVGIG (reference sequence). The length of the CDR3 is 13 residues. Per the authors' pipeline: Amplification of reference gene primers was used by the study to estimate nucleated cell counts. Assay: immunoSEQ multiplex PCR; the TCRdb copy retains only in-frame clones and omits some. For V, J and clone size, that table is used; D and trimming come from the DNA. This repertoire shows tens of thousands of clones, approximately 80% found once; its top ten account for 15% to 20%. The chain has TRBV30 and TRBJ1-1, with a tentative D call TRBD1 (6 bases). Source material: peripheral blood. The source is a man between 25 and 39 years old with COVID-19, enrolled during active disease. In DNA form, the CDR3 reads TGTGCCTGGAGTTTACAGGGTGACACTGAAGCTTTCTTT. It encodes CAWSLQGDTEAFF.